This T cell receptor (beta chain) is from a study of post-analysis software for immune sequencing data. Study-wide results and limits: Patients showed TRBV5-6, TRBV5-1 and TRBV20-1 among four to six TRBV segments more frequent than in controls.

Germline V gene lookup returns CDR1 SQVTM and CDR2 ANQGSEA. The CDR3 spans 13 residues. Note on this clonotype: Its antigen is currently unknown.

Sequencing libraries made from TCR beta cDNA carried unique molecular identifiers. TCRdb itself ran the PCR reads through MiXCR, one entry per CDR3 protein. Here the sample spans just over 250,000 distinct CDR3 sequences, 35% to 40% being singletons. V is TRBV29-1 and J is TRBJ2-5, with a tentative D call TRBD2 (6 bases). The J call may be faulty, since TRBJ2-7 better matches the DNA end. This sequence was found in a girl aged 5 to 17 with multiple sclerosis. Input material: blood. DNA for the CDR3: TGCAGCGTGTCCGGAGGGGTGAACTACGAGCAGTACTTC. It is translated as CSVSGGVNYEQYF.